Listed below are T cell receptor beta chains from one sample, sequenced in a study of T-cell reconstitution after alpha-beta-depleted transplantation in children. TCRdb reanalysed the PCR reads using MiXCR and keeps one entry per CDR3 protein. The sample carries about 900,000 distinct CDR3 sequences, 25% to 35% recorded once. The specimen comprised PBMCs, mostly from graft donor cells, sampled 360 days after TCRalphabeta/CD19-depleted stem cell transplant. The receptors here all came from a boy under two years old who had a stem cell transplant for SCID, so the T cells may come from the graft donor. CDR3s leave out the opening cysteine and the closing phenylalanine or tryptophan.

cdr3_length | v_call | cdr3_aa
13 | TRBV3-1 | ASSQAGSVGYEQY
17 | TRBV6-5 | ASSFAPLSSGGGTGELF
13 | TRBV20-1 | SAPSGLAGNHEQY
11 | TRBV29-1 | SGISGGAYEQY
11 | TRBV28 | ASMSGYPNTQY
13 | TRBV11-2 | ASSPPGRHGNEQF
11 | TRBV20-1 | SASWAHRETQY
11 | TRBV12-3/TRBV12-4 | ASSSHGGQPQH
12 | TRBV6-5 | ASSYSGTQYEQF
11 | TRBV20-1 | SARDRASQPQH
12 | TRBV3-1 | ASSQAGLTSEQY
13 | TRBV4-1 | ASSQLTGFAREAF
13 | TRBV7-3 | ASSSNGGVYNEQF
13 | TRBV20-1 | SARDLSRDQETQY
12 | TRBV12-3/TRBV12-4 | ASSPISSTDTQY
11 | TRBV7-8 | ASSLALSYGYT
12 | TRBV15 | ATSRGGRADTQY
11 | TRBV29-1 | SVVWLLGGGYT